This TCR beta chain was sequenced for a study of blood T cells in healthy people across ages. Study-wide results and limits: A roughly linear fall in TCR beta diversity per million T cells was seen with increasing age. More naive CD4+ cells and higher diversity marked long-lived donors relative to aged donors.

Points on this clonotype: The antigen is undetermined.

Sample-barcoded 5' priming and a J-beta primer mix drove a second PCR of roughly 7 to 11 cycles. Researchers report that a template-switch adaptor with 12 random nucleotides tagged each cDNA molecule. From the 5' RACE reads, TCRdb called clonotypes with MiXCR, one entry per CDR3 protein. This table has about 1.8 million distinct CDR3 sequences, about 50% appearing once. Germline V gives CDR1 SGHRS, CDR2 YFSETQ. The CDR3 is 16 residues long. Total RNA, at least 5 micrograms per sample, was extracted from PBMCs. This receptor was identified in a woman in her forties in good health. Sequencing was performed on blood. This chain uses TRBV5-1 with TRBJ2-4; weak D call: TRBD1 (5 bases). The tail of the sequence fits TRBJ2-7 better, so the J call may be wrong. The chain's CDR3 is CASRAGSGQGVYEQYF. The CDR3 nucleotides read TGCGCCAGCAGGGCTGGCTCAGGCCAGGGCGTGTACGAGCAGTACTTC.